Below are 14 T cell receptor beta chains sequenced from a single sample in a study of spatial heterogeneity in lung cancer. Their target antigens are unknown. Noted time point: sample taken at primary tumor resection. Study-level results: Higher tumor mutation counts went along with higher counts of expanded intratumoral alpha and beta TCRs.

TCRdb independently ran MiXCR on the 5' RACE reads; one entry per CDR3 protein. Here the sample spans roughly 17,000 distinct CDR3 sequences, 5% to 8% being singletons. The sample here was lung tumor tissue, taken at surgery. The receptors were gathered from a male donor with early-stage non-small cell lung cancer.

This clonotype was picked up many times. This beta chain was picked up by a library intended for alpha chains and is off target, so its count carries little meaning. V usage is TRBV4-3 and J usage is TRBJ2-1; no definite D call. CDR3 length equals 16 residues. Germline-derived CDR1 and CDR2 are LGHNA and YSLEER. V dropped 0 bases and J dropped 7 bases, with 16 bases sitting between them. The CDR3 DNA is TGCGCCAGCAGCCAAGATGTAGGGCGGATAGTGAATGAGCAGTTCTTC. It codes for CASSQDVGRIVNEQFF.

This clonotype was observed a few times. A library made for alpha chains picked up this beta chain off target, so its size means little. This sequence joins TRBV7-2 and TRBJ1-1; D may be TRBD1 (6 bases). Germline CDR1 SGHTA, CDR2 FQGNSA. The CDR3 runs 13 residues. V lost 6 bases, J lost 4 bases, and 12 bases lay in between. CDR3: CASSFLGGTEAFF. DNA for the CDR3: TGTGCCAGCAGTTTTTTAGGGGGCACTGAAGCTTTCTTT.

This clonotype was observed a few times. Being off target in a library aimed at alpha chains, this beta chain has a size of little meaning. The rearrangement joins TRBV5-1 to TRBJ2-3; 8 nucleotides agree with TRBD1. The CDR3 runs to 14 residues. Losses at the gene ends were 7 bases for V and 1 base for J; bases not matched to a gene: 5. Germline values: CDR1 SGHRS, CDR2 YFSETQ. In DNA form, the CDR3 reads TGCGCCAGCTTGTCGACAGGGGGCACAGATACGCAGTATTTT. Translation: CASLSTGGTDTQYF.

This clonotype was observed many times. A library prepared for alpha chains yielded this beta chain as an off-target read; its size is of little meaning. V gene TRBV28 combines with J gene TRBJ2-7; 8 bases are shared with TRBD1. CDR3 size: 13 residues. Germline CDR1 is MDHEN and CDR2 is SYDVKM. Losses at the gene ends were 5 bases for V and 5 bases for J; bases not matched to a gene: 5. CDR3 DNA sequence: TGTGCCAGCAGTCCCTCACAGGGGGACGAGCAGTACTTC. Translated: CASSPSQGDEQYF. The variable domain in full, completed from reference TRBV28 and TRBJ2-7, reads DVKVTQSSRYLVKRTGEKVFLECVQDMDHENMFWYRQDPGLGLRLIYFSYDVKMKEKGDIPEGYSVSREKKERFSLILESASTNQTSMYLCASSPSQGDEQYFGPGTRLTVT.

There are many counts of this clonotype. Because the library targeted alpha chains, this beta chain is an off-target read whose size means little. V is TRBV4-1 and J is TRBJ1-1, with a tentative D call TRBD1 (6 bases). Germline CDR1 is MGHRA and CDR2 is YSYEKL. The CDR3 runs to 14 residues. V lost 4 bases and J 1 base, leaving 10 bases between the germline ends. The CDR3 is CASSLDRRNTEAFF. CDR3 coding DNA: TGCGCCAGCAGCCTTGACAGGAGGAACACTGAAGCTTTCTTT.

This clonotype was seen at least ten times. Within a library made for alpha chains, this beta chain is off target, and its count is uninformative. The CDR3 reads CASSSLGITDETQYF. CDR3 coding DNA: TGTGCCAGCAGTTCCCTGGGAATAACGGATGAGACCCAGTACTTC. V and J are TRBV7-8 and TRBJ2-5; D ambiguous. Germline assignment: CDR1 SGHVS and CDR2 FQNEAQ. The CDR3 is 15 amino acids. The germline V and J ends were trimmed by 6 bases and 5 bases, with 19 bases remaining between them.

There are many counts of this clonotype. Since the library was made to target alpha chains, this beta chain is a stray read and its abundance is not meaningful. The V call is TRBV28, the J call TRBJ2-7; tentatively, D is TRBD2 (5 bases). Germline V gene sequence: CDR1 MDHEN, CDR2 SYDVKM. The CDR3 has 15 residues. V lost 4 bases and J 4 bases, leaving 17 bases between the germline ends. The CDR3 nucleotides are TGTGCCAGCAGTTCCTCCAAGCGGATGCGTTACGAGCAGTACTTC. Its protein is CASSSSKRMRYEQYF.

Note on this clonotype: This beta chain came through as a stray read in a library set up for alpha chains, and its size says little. The chain uses TRBV12-3 or TRBV12-4 and TRBJ1-5; possibly TRBD1 for D (5 bases). The CDR3 totals 13 residues. V shed 6 bases and J shed 3 bases, with 9 bases lying between them. CDR3 sequence reads: CASSVGPNQPQHF. The CDR3 nucleotides read TGTGCCAGCAGCGTGGGGCCCAATCAGCCCCAGCATTTT.

This clonotype was counted at least ten times. In a library made to pick up alpha chains, this beta chain is a stray read with a size that means little. The rearrangement uses TRBV28 and TRBJ2-7; 7 bases fit TRBD2. J gave up 4 bases and V 9 bases, and 9 bases lay outside the gene matches. The CDR3 has 13 amino acids. The V gene's germline CDR1 is MDHEN and CDR2 SYDVKM. CDR3 sequence reads: CASQSGVRYEQYF. As DNA, the CDR3 is TGTGCCAGTCAAAGCGGGGTTAGATACGAGCAGTACTTC.

This clonotype was seen ten or more times. This beta chain lies outside the target of a library built for alpha chains; its clone size means little. The V call is TRBV18, the J call TRBJ2-1, with a tentative D call TRBD2 (5 bases). CDR3 size: 13 residues. V was pared by 1 base and J by 10 bases, with 11 bases between. Per the germline V gene, CDR1 is KGHSH and CDR2 is LQKENI. The DNA of the CDR3 is TGTGCCAGCTCACCACGAGAGGGTTGGGAGCAGTTCTTC. This codes for CASSPREGWEQFF.

This clonotype was recorded many times. Little can be read into the size of this beta chain, an off-target read in a library designed for alpha chains. The chain joins TRBV7-9 to TRBJ2-7; D uncertain. CDR3 size: 16 residues. CDR1 is SEHNR, CDR2 FQNEAQ, per germline (reference sequence). The V gene lost 3 bases and the J gene lost 1 base, with 16 bases spanning the gap. CDR3 DNA: TGTGCCAGCAGCTTCGGTCATTCCGAATTGTCCTACGAGCAGTACTTC. It is translated as CASSFGHSELSYEQYF.

This clonotype was observed many times. Since it is a stray read in a library aimed at alpha chains, this beta chain has a size that is not meaningful. This chain links TRBV18 with TRBJ2-1; D unclear. V was cut by 2 bases and J by 0 bases, with 8 bases left in between. The CDR3 covers 15 residues. Germline values: CDR1 KGHSH, CDR2 LQKENI. The CDR3 spells CASSPTQSSYNEQFF. The CDR3 nucleotides are TGTGCCAGCTCACCAACTCAGAGCTCCTACAATGAGCAGTTCTTC.

This clonotype occurred many times. This beta chain is off target for a library built for alpha chains, so its abundance means little. The V call is TRBV6-2 or TRBV6-3, the J call TRBJ1-1; a weak D match, TRBD1 (6 bases). The CDR3 spans 13 residues. Germline V gene data show CDR1 as MNHEY and CDR2 as SVGEGT. Trimming took 6 bases from V and 3 from J, leaving 11 bases between them. The CDR3 nucleotides read TGTGCCAGCAGCGCAGACAGGCACACTGAAGCTTTCTTT. Encoded protein: CASSADRHTEAFF.

This clonotype was seen many times. With the library built for alpha chains, this beta chain is off target and its frequency is not meaningful. This sequence joins TRBV5-1 and TRBJ2-7, with D uncertain. The CDR3 is 13 residues long. V was clipped by 0 bases and J by 4 bases, with 8 bases between them. Germline V lookup: CDR1 SGHRS, CDR2 YFSETQ. CDR3 nucleotide sequence: TGCGCCAGCAGCTTGGAAGGGTTGTACGAGCAGTACTTC. It codes for CASSLEGLYEQYF.